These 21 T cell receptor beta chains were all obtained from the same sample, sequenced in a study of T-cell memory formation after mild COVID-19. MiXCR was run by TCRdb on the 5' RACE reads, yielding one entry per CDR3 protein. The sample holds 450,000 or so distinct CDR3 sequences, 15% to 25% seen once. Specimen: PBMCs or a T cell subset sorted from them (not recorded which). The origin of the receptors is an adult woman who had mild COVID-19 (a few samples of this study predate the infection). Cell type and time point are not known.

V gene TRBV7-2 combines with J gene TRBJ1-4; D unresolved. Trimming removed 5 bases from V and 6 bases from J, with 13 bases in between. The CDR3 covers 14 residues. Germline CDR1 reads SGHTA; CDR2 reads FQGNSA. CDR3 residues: CASSNQKGHEKLFF. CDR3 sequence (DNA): TGTGCCAGCAGCAACCAGAAAGGGCATGAAAAACTGTTTTTT.

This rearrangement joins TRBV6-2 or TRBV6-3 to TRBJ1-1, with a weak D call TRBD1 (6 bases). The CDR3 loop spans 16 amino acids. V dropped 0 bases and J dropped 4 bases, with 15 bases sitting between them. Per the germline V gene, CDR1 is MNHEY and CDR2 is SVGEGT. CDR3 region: CASSYSGARGSTEAFF. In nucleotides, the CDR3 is TGTGCCAGCAGTTACTCGGGGGCCCGGGGGAGCACTGAAGCTTTCTTT.

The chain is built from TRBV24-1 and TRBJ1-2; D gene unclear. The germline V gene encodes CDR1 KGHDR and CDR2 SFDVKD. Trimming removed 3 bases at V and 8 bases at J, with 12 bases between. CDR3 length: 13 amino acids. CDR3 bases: TGTGCCACCAGTGATCCAAGGGAGTGGGGCTACACCTTC. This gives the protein CATSDPREWGYTF.

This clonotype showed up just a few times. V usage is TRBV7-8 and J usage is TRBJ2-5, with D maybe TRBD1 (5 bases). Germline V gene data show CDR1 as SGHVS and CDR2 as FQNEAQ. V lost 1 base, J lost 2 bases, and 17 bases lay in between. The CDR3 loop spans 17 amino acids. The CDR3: CASSLVGAGSRQETQYF. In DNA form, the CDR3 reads TGTGCCAGCAGCTTAGTTGGGGCAGGGTCTAGGCAAGAGACCCAGTACTTC.

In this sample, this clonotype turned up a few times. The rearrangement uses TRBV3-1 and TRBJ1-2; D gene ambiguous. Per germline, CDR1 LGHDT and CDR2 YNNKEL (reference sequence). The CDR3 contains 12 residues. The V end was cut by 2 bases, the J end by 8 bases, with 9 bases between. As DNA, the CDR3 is TGTGCCAGCAGCCAAAAGGATTTCGGCTACACCTTC. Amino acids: CASSQKDFGYTF.

The CDR3 reads CASSQTSYEQYF. CDR3 in DNA: TGTGCCAGCAGCCAGACCTCCTACGAGCAGTACTTC. The V gene is TRBV3-1, the J gene TRBJ2-7; no firm D call. The germline V and J ends were trimmed by 3 bases and 0 bases, with 3 bases remaining between them. The CDR3 spans 12 residues. Germline V lookup: CDR1 LGHDT, CDR2 YNNKEL (reference sequence).

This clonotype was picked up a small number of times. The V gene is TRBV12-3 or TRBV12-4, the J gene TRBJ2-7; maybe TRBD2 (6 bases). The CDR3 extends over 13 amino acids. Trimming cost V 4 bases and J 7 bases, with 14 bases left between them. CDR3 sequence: CASSSGTHAEQYF. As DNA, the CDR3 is TGTGCCAGCAGTTCCGGGACTCACGCAGAGCAGTACTTC.

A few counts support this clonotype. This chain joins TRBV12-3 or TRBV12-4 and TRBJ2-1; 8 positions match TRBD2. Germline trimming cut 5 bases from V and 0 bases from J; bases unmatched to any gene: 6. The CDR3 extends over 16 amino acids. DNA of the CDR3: TGTGCCAGCAGTCGGGGGGGGCCTTACTCCTACAATGAGCAGTTCTTC. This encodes CASSRGGPYSYNEQFF.

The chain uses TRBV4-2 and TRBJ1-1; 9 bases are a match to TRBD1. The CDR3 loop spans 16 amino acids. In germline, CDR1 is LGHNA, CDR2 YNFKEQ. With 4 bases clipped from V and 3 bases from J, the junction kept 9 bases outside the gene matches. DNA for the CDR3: TGTGCCAGCAGCCGTGAGACAGGGGGGGTCCACACTGAAGCTTTCTTT. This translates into CASSRETGGVHTEAFF.

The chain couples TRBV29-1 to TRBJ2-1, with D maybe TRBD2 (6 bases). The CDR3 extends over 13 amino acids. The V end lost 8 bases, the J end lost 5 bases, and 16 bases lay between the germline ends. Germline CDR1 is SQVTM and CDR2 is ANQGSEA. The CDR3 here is CSLRPGLHNEQFF. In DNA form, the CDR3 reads TGCAGCCTGCGCCCGGGACTCCACAATGAGCAGTTCTTC.

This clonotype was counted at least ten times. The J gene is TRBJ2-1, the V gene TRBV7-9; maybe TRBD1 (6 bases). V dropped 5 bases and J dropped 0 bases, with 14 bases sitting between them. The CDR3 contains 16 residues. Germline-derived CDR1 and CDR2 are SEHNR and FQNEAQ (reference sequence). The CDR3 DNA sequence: TGTGCCAGCAGCGCCGGGCAGGGGAGCTCCTACAATGAGCAGTTCTTC. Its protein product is CASSAGQGSSYNEQFF.

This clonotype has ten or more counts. CDR3 DNA: TGCGCCAGCAGCTTGTCGGCAGGGGGACCCTACGAGCAGTACTTC. It is translated as CASSLSAGGPYEQYF. The genes are TRBV5-1 and TRBJ2-7, with 7 nucleotides matching TRBD1. The CDR3 consists of 15 residues. Trimming took 1 base from V and 2 from J; bases not matched to a gene: 6. Looked up from germline, CDR1 is SGHRS and CDR2 is YFSETQ.

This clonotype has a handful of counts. CDR3 sequence (DNA): TGCAGTGCTAGAGAGAGGTTAGCGGGGTCCTACGAGCAGTACTTC. Encoded protein: CSARERLAGSYEQYF. The gene calls are TRBV20-1 and TRBJ2-7, with 8 bases identical to TRBD2. V lost 0 bases, J lost 1 base, and 5 bases stayed unmatched. This CDR3 has 15 amino acids. Germline assignment: CDR1 DFQATT and CDR2 SNEGSKA (reference sequence).

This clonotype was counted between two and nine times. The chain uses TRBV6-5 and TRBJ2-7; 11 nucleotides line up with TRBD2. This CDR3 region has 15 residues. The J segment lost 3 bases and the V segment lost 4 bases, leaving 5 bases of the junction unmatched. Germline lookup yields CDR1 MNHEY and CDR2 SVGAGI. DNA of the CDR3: TGTGCCAGCAGTTCGGGACTAGCGGATTTCTACGAGCAGTACTTC. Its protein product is CASSSGLADFYEQYF.

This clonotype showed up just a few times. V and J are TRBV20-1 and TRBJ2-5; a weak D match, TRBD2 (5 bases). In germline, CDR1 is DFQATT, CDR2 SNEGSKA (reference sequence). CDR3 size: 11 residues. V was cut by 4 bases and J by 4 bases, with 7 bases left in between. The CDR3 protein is CSATRGETQYF. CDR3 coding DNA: TGCAGTGCTACCCGGGGAGAGACCCAGTACTTC.

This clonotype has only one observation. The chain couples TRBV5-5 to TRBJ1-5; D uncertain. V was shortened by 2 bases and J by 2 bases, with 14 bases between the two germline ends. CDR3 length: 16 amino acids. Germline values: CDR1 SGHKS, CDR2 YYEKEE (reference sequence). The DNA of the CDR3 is TGTGCCAGCAGCTTCGGACTCCGAATGGGCAATCAGCCCCAGCATTTT. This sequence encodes CASSFGLRMGNQPQHF.

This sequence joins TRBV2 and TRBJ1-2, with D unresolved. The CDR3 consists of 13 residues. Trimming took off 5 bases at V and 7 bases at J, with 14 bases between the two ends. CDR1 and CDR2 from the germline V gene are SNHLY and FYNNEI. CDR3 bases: TGTGCCAGCAGTACCGACGGGGTCGCTGGCTACACCTTC. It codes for CASSTDGVAGYTF.

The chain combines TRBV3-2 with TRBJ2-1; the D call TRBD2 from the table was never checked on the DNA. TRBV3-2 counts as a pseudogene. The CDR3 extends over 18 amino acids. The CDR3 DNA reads TGTGCCAGCAGCCAAGATCGCCCACTAGCGGGAGGGTACAATGAGCAGTTCTTC. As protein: CASSQDRPLAGGYNEQFF.

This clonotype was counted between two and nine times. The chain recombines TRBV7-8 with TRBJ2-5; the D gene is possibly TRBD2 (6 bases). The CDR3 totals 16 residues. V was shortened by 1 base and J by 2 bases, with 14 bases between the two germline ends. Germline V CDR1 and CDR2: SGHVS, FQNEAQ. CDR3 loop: CASSLESPGLQETQYF. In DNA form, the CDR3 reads TGTGCCAGCAGCTTAGAAAGTCCGGGACTTCAAGAGACCCAGTACTTC. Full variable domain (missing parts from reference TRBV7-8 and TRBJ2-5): GAGVSQSPRYKVAKRGQDVALRCDPISGHVSLFWYQQALGQGPEFLTYFQNEAQLDKSGLPSDRFFAERPEGSVSTLKIQRTQQEDSAVYLCASSLESPGLQETQYFGPGTRLLVL.

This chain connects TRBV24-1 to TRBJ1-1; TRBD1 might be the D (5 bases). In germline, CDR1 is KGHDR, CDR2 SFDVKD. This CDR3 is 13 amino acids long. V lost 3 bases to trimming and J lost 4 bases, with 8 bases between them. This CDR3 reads CATSDAGGTEAFF. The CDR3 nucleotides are TGTGCCACCAGTGATGCCGGGGGCACTGAAGCTTTCTTT.

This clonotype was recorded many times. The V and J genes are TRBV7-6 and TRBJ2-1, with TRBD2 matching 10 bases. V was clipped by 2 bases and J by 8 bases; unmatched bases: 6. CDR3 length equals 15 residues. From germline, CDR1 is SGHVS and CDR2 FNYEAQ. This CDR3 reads CASSLSGRASHEQFF. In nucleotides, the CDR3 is TGTGCCAGCAGCTTAAGCGGGAGGGCCTCCCATGAGCAGTTCTTC.